Below, 7 T cell receptor beta chains from the same sample are listed, as sequenced in a study of cytomegalovirus exposure and HLA in healthy donors. Generated by immunoSEQ multiplex PCR, the TCRdb table keeps only in-frame clones and is missing some. The sample consists of some 150,000 clones, 89% of them appearing once. The sequenced sample was PBMCs. The receptor source for this set is a woman aged 18 to 35 in good health and CMV-seropositive.

The genes are TRBV5-1 and TRBJ2-5, with D maybe TRBD1 (5 bases). The germline CDR1 and CDR2 sequences are SGHRS and YFSETQ. The CDR3 has 13 residues. The ends were cut back, 3 bases at V and 0 bases at J, with 6 bases in the middle. The CDR3 reads CASSSGYQETQYF. Here the CDR3 DNA reads TGCGCCAGCAGCTCAGGGTACCAAGAGACCCAGTACTTC.

This clone was observed a handful of times. The chain joins TRBV6-6 to TRBJ1-2; TRBD1 aligns across 12 bases. V shed 4 bases and J 9 bases; nucleotides not matched to a gene: 3. CDR3 length: 13 amino acids. CDR1 MNHNY and CDR2 SVGAGI come from the germline V gene (reference sequence). CDR3 region: CASSWDRGQSYTF. DNA for the CDR3: TGTGCCAGCAGTTGGGACAGGGGGCAGAGCTACACCTTC.

This sequence joins TRBV12-5 and TRBJ1-6; 11 bases map to TRBD1. Germline assignment: CDR1 LGHNT and CDR2 FRNRAP. The V segment lost 2 bases and the J segment 10 bases; nucleotides outside the gene matches: 7. The CDR3 totals 16 residues. The CDR3 DNA reads as TGTGCTAGTGGTTTGACTCGGGGACAGGGGGAGTCACCCCTCCACTTT. Translating gives CASGLTRGQGESPLHF. The full variable domain, its missing parts supplied by reference TRBV12-5 and TRBJ1-6, is DARVTQTPRHKVTEMGQEVTMRCQPILGHNTVFWYRQTMMQGLELLAYFRNRAPLDDSGMPKDRFSAEMPDATLATLKIQPSEPRDSAVYFCASGLTRGQGESPLHFGNGTRLTVT.

Here the CDR3 reads CASSLGAALYEQYF. The CDR3 DNA reads as TGTGCCAGCAGCTTGGGAGCTGCCCTTTACGAGCAGTACTTC. The chain couples TRBV5-6 to TRBJ2-7, with D unclear. The CDR3 covers 14 residues. V lost 0 bases to trimming and J lost 4 bases, with 11 bases between them. The germline V gene encodes CDR1 SGHDT and CDR2 YYEEEE.

The rearrangement uses TRBV4-1 and TRBJ1-6; unclear D gene. CDR3 length: 16 residues. The germline CDR1 and CDR2 sequences are MGHRA and YSYEKL. Trimming took 0 bases from V and 4 from J, leaving 10 bases between them. In DNA, the CDR3 is TGCGCCAGCAGCCAAGAAGTACAGCCGTATAATTCACCCCTCCACTTT. Its protein product is CASSQEVQPYNSPLHF.

The chain carries TRBV28 and TRBJ2-7; 8 bases are shared with TRBD1. Germline V gives CDR1 MDHEN, CDR2 SYDVKM. The CDR3 has 14 residues. With 2 bases clipped from V and 2 bases from J, the junction kept 2 bases outside the gene matches. This CDR3 is CASSLIQGAYEQYF. For the CDR3, the DNA is TGTGCCAGCAGTTTAATACAGGGGGCCTACGAGCAGTACTTC.

This clone has only a few counts. The genes are TRBV5-1 and TRBJ1-2, with D possibly TRBD1 on 6 matching bases. Germline values: CDR1 SGHRS, CDR2 YFSETQ. This CDR3 is built from 13 residues. V lost 5 bases, J lost 7 bases, and 15 bases lay in between. The CDR3 region is CASSPRTVGGYTF. The CDR3 DNA is TGCGCCAGCAGTCCCCGGACAGTCGGTGGCTACACCTTC.